This TCR beta chain was profiled in a study of T-cell reconstitution after alpha-beta-depleted transplantation in children. This clonotype appeared many times. Its target is not known. Study-wide results and caveats: The main origin of T-cell counts and diversity one year after transplant was newly produced T cells. Where alpha-beta T cells came from about two months after transplant was reportedly several hundred expanded graft clones. Surviving recipient T cells and intrathymic progenitors accounted for some patients' high TCRbeta diversity at day 60.

This CDR3 has 15 amino acids. CDR1 is SEHNR and CDR2 is FQNEAQ in the germline V gene (reference sequence). Trimming stripped 3 bases from V and 3 bases from J, with 15 bases between. A library of TCRbeta sequences, prepared with unique molecular identifiers, was generated. TCRdb reprocessed the PCR reads with MiXCR, giving one entry per CDR3 protein. The table has about 300,000 distinct CDR3 sequences, around 10% seen once. The source was PBMCs, collected before TCRalphabeta/CD19-depleted stem cell transplant. This sequence originates from a boy under three years old with acute myeloid leukemia, due to receive a stem cell transplant. The V call is TRBV7-9, the J call TRBJ2-7; either TRBD1 or TRBD2 may supply D (5 bases each). The CDR3 nucleotides are TGTGCCAGCAGCTTTGCGCAGGGAGTTGTCTACGAGCAGTACTTC. It specifies CASSFAQGVVYEQYF.